This T cell receptor (beta chain) originates from a study of blood T cells in healthy people across ages (dated by TCRdb to about 2015). With respect to the entire study: In model experiments, roughly one uniquely barcoded TCR beta cDNA molecule per two T cells was captured by template switching. Donors of different ages were randomly distributed across sequencing lanes to avoid experimental bias. Four age groups were formed from the donors: young (average about 16 years), middle-aged (approximately 40), aged (62) and long-lived (less than 85). The study measured age-related changes in TCR beta repertoire diversity using deep sequencing normalized with unique cDNA molecular identifiers. Two additional independent replicas of 1 million unique cDNA reads from the same blood draw were analyzed for two donors (one aged 18 to 30 and one aged 80 or older).

Beyond this particular receptor, the publication reports: Compared with the aged group, the long-lived group had more naive CD4+ T cells, fewer expanded clones and increased TCR diversity, a pattern suggesting age selection. Because profiling used bulk unsorted PBMCs, naive and antigen-experienced compartments could not be compared conclusively. The CMV infection status of donors was not known, potentially confounding age-related changes in expanded clonotypes. The percentage of naive T cells measured by flow cytometry correlated strongly with observed TCR beta diversity. Estimates of total diversity based on one million sequenced T cells were regarded as lower bounds and as underestimates. As age increased, observed TCR beta diversity per million T cells dropped in a roughly linear way, and a significant reduction was already evident by age around 41.

The library relied on 5' RACE. These reads were obtained on an Illumina HiSeq 2500. A second PCR of roughly 7 to 11 cycles was performed with a sample-barcoded 5' primer and a J-beta primer mix. A template-switch 5' adaptor carrying 12 random nucleotides introduced a unique molecular identifier onto each TCR beta cDNA molecule. At least 2.5 million CDR3-containing paired-end reads were obtained from each sample. All of the RNA was converted into first-strand cDNA using the Mint cDNA synthesis kit, with a TRBC-specific oligonucleotide serving as the primer. Following uracil-DNA glycosylase treatment, a first 18-cycle PCR with universal primers M1SS and BC2_uni_R was performed on all cDNA. In the original analysis: For normalization, 1 million high-quality reads, each with a distinct molecular identifier, were randomly selected from each sample. Instead of being binned into consensus sequences, reads with shared molecular identifiers were discarded. MiTCR, run with a Q25 quality threshold and the strictest error-elimination algorithm, handled CDR3 identification, clonotype clustering and error correction. Lower-bound total TCR beta diversity was estimated with a nonparametric unseen species model using Euler transformation. Using fastp trimming at Q25 and MiXCR clonotype assembly, TCRdb reanalyzed the public sequencing data and kept in-frame beta chains. Identical CDR3 protein sequences are pooled into one entry, listed with their most common genes and DNA. TCRdb's processing, not the authors' own work, is the source of the V and J calls. For this sample there are over 950,000 distinct CDR3 sequences; about 53% appear just once. The biggest ten clones account for 20% to 25% of the sample.

Donors were 30 to 45 systemically healthy Caucasian individuals from Russia aged roughly 6 to 90 years. Approximately 10 milliliters of peripheral blood were collected from each donor into EDTA-treated Vacutainer tubes. Ficoll-Paque density-gradient centrifugation was used to isolate PBMCs, with at least 6.5 million per sample. Total RNA, at least 6 micrograms per sample, was extracted from PBMCs with Trizol reagent. For every donor, flow cytometry on a PBMC aliquot measured the percentage of naive CD45RAhigh/CD27high T cells. Regarding this clonotype: Which antigen it targets is not known. No clone much larger than this one lies a single base away; base qualities are absent.

The source of this sequence is an older woman in good health. The sample taken for sequencing was blood.

Here the CDR3 is given as CASSQDGGLYNEQFF. The nucleotide sequence reads TGTGCCAGCAGCCAAGATGGTGGTCTCTACAATGAGCAGTTCTTC. The chain is assembled from TRBV4-2 and TRBJ2-1; there is no confident call for the D gene. Trimming takes 0 bases from V and 3 bases from J, and the germline ends sit 9 bases apart. Measured from the cysteine to the phenylalanine, the CDR3 is 15 residues long. Just the 45-base CDR3 DNA is kept, in frame starting at base 1. CDR1 and CDR2, per the germline V gene, are LGHNA and YNFKEQ.